A single sample gave rise to the 4 T cell receptor beta chains below, sequenced in a study of blood T cell repertoires in COVID-19. The repertoire was sequenced with immunoSEQ multiplex PCR; TCRdb's copy has only in-frame clones and lacks some. In the table there are hundreds of thousands of clones, more than 80% of which are singletons. Sequencing was done on a sample of peripheral blood. Source of these receptors: a man aged 35 to 55 with acute or convalescent COVID-19.

The chain employs TRBV19 and TRBJ2-1; no clear D. The germline CDR1 and CDR2 sequences are LNHDA and SQIVND (reference sequence). The CDR3 sequence is 13 residues long. Trimming shortened V by 6 bases and J by 3 bases, and 9 bases separated the two germline ends. The CDR3 DNA sequence: TGTGCCAGTAGCAGTGCAGGCTACAATGAGCAGTTCTTC. Its protein product is CASSSAGYNEQFF. The complete variable domain, with remaining parts taken from reference TRBV19 and TRBJ2-1, reads DGGITQSPKYLFRKEGQNVTLSCEQNLNHDAMYWYRQDPGQGLRLIYYSQIVNDFQKGDIAEGYSVSREKKESFPLTVTSAQKNPTAFYLCASSSAGYNEQFFGPGTRLTVL.

In this sample, this clone turned up a few times. The chain joins TRBV28 to TRBJ1-1; D possibly corresponds to TRBD1 (5 bases). This CDR3 has 16 amino acids. Trimming shortened V by 3 bases and J by 5 bases, and 19 bases separated the two germline ends. CDR1 MDHEN and CDR2 SYDVKM come from the germline V gene. CDR3 amino acids: CASSLFGDSTRTEAFF. The DNA of the CDR3 is TGTGCCAGCAGTTTGTTTGGGGACTCCACCCGGACTGAAGCTTTCTTT.

This sequence joins TRBV6-5 and TRBJ1-1; a possible D gene is TRBD1 (5 bases). The CDR3 covers 14 residues. V was shortened by 7 bases and J by 1 base, with 13 bases between the two germline ends. Germline V gene data show CDR1 as MNHEY and CDR2 as SVGAGI. The CDR3 DNA follows: TGTGCCAGCATATGGGACGGGGGGAACACTGAAGCTTTCTTT. Its protein product is CASIWDGGNTEAFF.

The genes are TRBV30 and TRBJ2-6; maybe TRBD1 (5 bases). The CDR3 is 16 residues long. V lost 8 bases and J lost 6, with 23 bases in between. Germline CDR1 reads GTSNPN; CDR2 reads SVGIG (reference sequence). The CDR3 DNA reads as TGTGCCGGGTTGAAGGGGCGCACAAATTCGGCCAACGTCCTGACTTTC. As protein: CAGLKGRTNSANVLTF.